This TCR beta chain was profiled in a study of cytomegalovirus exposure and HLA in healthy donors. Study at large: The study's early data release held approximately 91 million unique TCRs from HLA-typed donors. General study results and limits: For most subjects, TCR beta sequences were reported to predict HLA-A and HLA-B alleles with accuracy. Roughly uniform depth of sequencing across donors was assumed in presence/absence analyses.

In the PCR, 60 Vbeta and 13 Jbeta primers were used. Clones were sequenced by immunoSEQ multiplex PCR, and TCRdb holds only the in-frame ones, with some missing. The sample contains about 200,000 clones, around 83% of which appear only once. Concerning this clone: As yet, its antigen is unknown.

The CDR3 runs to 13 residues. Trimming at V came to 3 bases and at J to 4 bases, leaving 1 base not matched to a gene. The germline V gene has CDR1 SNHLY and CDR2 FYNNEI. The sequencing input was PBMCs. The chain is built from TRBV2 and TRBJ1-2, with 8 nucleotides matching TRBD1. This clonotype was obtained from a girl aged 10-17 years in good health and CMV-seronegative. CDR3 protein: CASSEDRAYGYTF. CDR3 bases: TGTGCCAGCAGTGAGGACAGGGCCTATGGCTACACCTTC.